The clone carrying this T cell receptor beta chain showed up just once. Its antigen remains unidentified. These data belong to a study of cytomegalovirus exposure and HLA in healthy donors. Study-level findings and limits: It was only CMV serostatus that was available as immune exposure information. A link between a missense DCLRE1C variant and TCR beta V- and J-gene trimming emerged from a later analysis. Sequencing had likely introduced a cluster of highly shared sequence variants as an artifact.

In germline, CDR1 is LNHDA, CDR2 SQIVND (reference sequence). This CDR3 is built from 12 residues. V was clipped by 3 bases and J by 9 bases, with 6 bases between them. The PCR contained 60 Vbeta and 13 Jbeta primers. The assay was immunoSEQ multiplex PCR, and TCRdb's table has in-frame clones only and misses some. The table has 110,000 to 150,000 clones, over 60% seen once. The receptor's source is a female donor in good health and CMV-seronegative. This chain connects TRBV19 to TRBJ1-6, with D unresolved. Sequencing was performed on PBMCs. CDR3 region: CASSIIGSPLHF. CDR3 in DNA: TGTGCCAGTAGTATCATCGGTTCACCCCTCCACTTT. The full variable domain, in which reference TRBV19 and TRBJ1-6 provide the parts outside the CDR3, is DGGITQSPKYLFRKEGQNVTLSCEQNLNHDAMYWYRQDPGQGLRLIYYSQIVNDFQKGDIAEGYSVSREKKESFPLTVTSAQKNPTAFYLCASSIIGSPLHFGNGTRLTVT.